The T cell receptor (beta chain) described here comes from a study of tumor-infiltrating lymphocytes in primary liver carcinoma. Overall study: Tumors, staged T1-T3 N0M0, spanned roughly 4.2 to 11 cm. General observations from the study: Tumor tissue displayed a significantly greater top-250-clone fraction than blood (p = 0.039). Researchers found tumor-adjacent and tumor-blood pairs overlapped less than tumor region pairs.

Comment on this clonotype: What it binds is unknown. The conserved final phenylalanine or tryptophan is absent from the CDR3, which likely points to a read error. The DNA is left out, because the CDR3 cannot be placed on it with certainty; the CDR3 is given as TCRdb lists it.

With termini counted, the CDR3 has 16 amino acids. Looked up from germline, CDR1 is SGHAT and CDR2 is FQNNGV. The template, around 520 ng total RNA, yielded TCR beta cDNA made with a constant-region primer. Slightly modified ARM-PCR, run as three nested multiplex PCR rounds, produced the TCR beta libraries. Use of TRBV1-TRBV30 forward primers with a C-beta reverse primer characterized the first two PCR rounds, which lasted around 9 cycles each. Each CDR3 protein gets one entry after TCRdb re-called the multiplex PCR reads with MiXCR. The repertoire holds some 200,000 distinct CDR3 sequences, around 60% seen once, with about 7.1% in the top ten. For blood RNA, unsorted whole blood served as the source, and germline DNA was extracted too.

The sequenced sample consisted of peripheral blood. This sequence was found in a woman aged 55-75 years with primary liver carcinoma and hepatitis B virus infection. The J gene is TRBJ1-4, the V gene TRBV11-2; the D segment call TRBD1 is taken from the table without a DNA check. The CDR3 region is CVSSLEPGQGDEKLYL.